Presented here are 19 T cell receptor beta chains from one specimen sequenced in a study of control samples from healthy donors and cancer patients. Assay used: immunoSEQ multiplex PCR; TCRdb lists only in-frame clones, some missing. This sample has roughly 170,000 clones; 80% to 95% occur once, and the top ten carry approximately 4%. Source material: blood. The source of these receptors is a woman aged 60-75 years in good health.

The CDR3 sequence is CASSAQGIDGYTF. DNA for the CDR3: TGTGCCAGCAGCGCACAGGGGATAGATGGCTACACCTTC. The chain links TRBV7-9 to TRBJ1-2; 7 bases map to TRBD1. V was pared by 5 bases and J by 6 bases, with 6 bases of the junction left unmatched. The CDR3 has 13 amino acids. Germline assignment: CDR1 SEHNR and CDR2 FQNEAQ (reference sequence). The complete variable domain, with remaining parts taken from reference TRBV7-9 and TRBJ1-2, reads DTGVSQNPRHKITKRGQNVTFRCDPISEHNRLYWYRQTLGQGPEFLTYFQNEAQLEKSRLLSDRFSAERPKGSFSTLEIQRTEQGDSAMYLCASSAQGIDGYTFGSGTRLTVV.

The V gene is TRBV2, the J gene TRBJ1-2; D unclear. Germline CDR1 SNHLY, CDR2 FYNNEI. The CDR3 has 14 residues. V lost 6 bases, J lost 0 bases, and 11 bases lay in between. The CDR3 loop reads CASRTSGSNYGYTF. In nucleotides, the CDR3 is TGTGCCAGCAGGACCTCTGGGTCTAACTATGGCTACACCTTC. Full variable domain (rest looked up from reference TRBV2 and TRBJ1-2): EPEVTQTPSHQVTQMGQEVILRCVPISNHLYFYWYRQILGQKVEFLVSFYNNEISEKSEIFDDQFSVERPDGSNFTLKIRSTKLEDSAMYFCASRTSGSNYGYTFGSGTRLTVV.

The chain combines TRBV24-1 with TRBJ2-1; TRBD2 agrees at 8 bases. This CDR3 spans 15 amino acids. V was clipped by 3 bases and J by 6 bases; unmatched bases: 6. Germline loops: CDR1 KGHDR, CDR2 SFDVKD. The CDR3 loop reads CATSDRGLASNEQFF. CDR3 DNA: TGTGCCACCAGTGATCGAGGACTAGCCTCCAATGAGCAGTTCTTC.

The chain has TRBV6-5 and TRBJ1-1; 10 bases line up with TRBD1. The CDR3 contains 16 residues. The J segment lost 11 bases and the V segment lost 0 bases, leaving 12 bases of the junction unmatched. The germline V gene has CDR1 MNHEY and CDR2 SVGAGI. This CDR3 is CASSYSRMGTGVGAFF. In DNA, the CDR3 is TGTGCCAGCAGTTACTCGAGAATGGGGACAGGGGTGGGGGCTTTCTTT.

V is TRBV5-1 and J is TRBJ1-1; 7 bases line up with TRBD1. CDR3 size: 14 residues. J gave up 5 bases and V 0 bases, and 4 bases lay outside the gene matches. CDR1 SGHRS and CDR2 YFSETQ come from the germline V gene. The CDR3: CASSLVNRGTEAFF. The DNA of the CDR3 is TGCGCCAGCAGCTTGGTAAACAGGGGAACTGAAGCTTTCTTT.

The chain combines TRBV7-9 with TRBJ2-2; 8 bases fit TRBD2. Germline V gene lookup returns CDR1 SEHNR and CDR2 FQNEAQ (reference sequence). With V trimmed by 3 bases and J by 7 bases, 4 bases remained unmatched. The CDR3 covers 14 residues. The CDR3 region has the DNA TGTGCCAGCAGCTTCGGGGGGGCCGTCGGGGAGCTGTTTTTT. This translates into CASSFGGAVGELFF.

The CDR3 DNA follows: TGTGCCAGCAGTGAAGCACGTGCGGGCACCTTC. Translating it yields CASSEARAGTF. This rearrangement joins TRBV2 to TRBJ1-2; no definite D call. CDR3 length: 11 residues. Between the trimmed V and J ends, which lost 0 bases and 13 bases, there was a span of 9 bases. The germline gives CDR1 SNHLY, CDR2 FYNNEI.

CDR3 in amino acids: CASSLVQGPPLHF. CDR3 sequence (DNA): TGTGCCAGCAGTTTAGTCCAGGGCCCACCCCTCCACTTT. The chain links TRBV12-3 or TRBV12-4 to TRBJ1-6; tentative D call: TRBD1 (5 bases). CDR3 size: 13 residues. V was trimmed by 1 base and J by 11 bases, leaving 9 bases between them.

Only one count was recorded for this clone. The chain employs TRBV19 and TRBJ1-2; D is undetermined. CDR3 length equals 14 residues. Trimming pared 2 bases from V and 0 bases from J, leaving 7 bases between. Looked up from germline, CDR1 is LNHDA and CDR2 is SQIVND (reference sequence). CDR3 loop: CASSIQDSNYGYTF. As DNA, the CDR3 is TGTGCCAGTAGTATACAGGACTCTAACTATGGCTACACCTTC.

This sequence joins TRBV2 and TRBJ1-6; 7 bases align to TRBD1. V dropped 5 bases and J dropped 4; count of bases not matched to a gene: 5. CDR3 length: 15 residues. Germline V gene data show CDR1 as SNHLY and CDR2 as FYNNEI. The CDR3 bases are TGTGCCAGCAGTAGACAGGGACTTTATAATTCACCCCTCCACTTT. Its translation is CASSRQGLYNSPLHF.

The chain employs TRBV15 and TRBJ2-1; 12 bases align to TRBD2. Germline CDR1 reads LNHNV; CDR2 reads YYDKDF (reference sequence). The junction had 4 bases not matched to a gene; V was cut back by 4 bases and J by 12 bases. The CDR3 extends over 13 amino acids. CDR3 loop: CATSMSSGGGQFF. CDR3 DNA: TGTGCCACCAGCATGTCTAGCGGGGGGGGGCAGTTCTTC.

The rearrangement joins TRBV29-1 to TRBJ1-1; no reliable D call. This CDR3 has 13 amino acids. CDR1 is SQVTM and CDR2 is ANQGSEA in the germline V gene. Trimming took off 4 bases at V and 1 base at J, with 10 bases between the two ends. CDR3 amino acids: CSVVVRGNTEAFF. The CDR3 nucleotides read TGCAGCGTTGTGGTAAGAGGGAACACTGAAGCTTTCTTT.

The chain couples TRBV7-9 to TRBJ1-5; unclear D gene. CDR1 and CDR2 (germline): SEHNR, FQNEAQ (reference sequence). The CDR3 is made up of 13 amino acids. Between the trimmed V and J ends, which lost 3 bases and 5 bases, there was a span of 8 bases. Written as DNA, the CDR3 is TGTGCCAGCAGCTTGACGGTGGATCAGCCCCAGCATTTT. Its translation is CASSLTVDQPQHF.

The chain links TRBV18 to TRBJ1-2; possible D gene TRBD1, 6 bases. Deletions cut 3 bases from V and 7 bases from J, with 12 bases between. The germline gives CDR1 KGHSH, CDR2 LQKENI. This CDR3 contains 13 residues. This CDR3 reads CASSPGGAFGYTF. For the CDR3, the DNA is TGTGCCAGCTCACCGGGGGGCGCGTTTGGCTACACCTTC.

This chain links TRBV28 with TRBJ2-7; 11 bases are shared with TRBD2. Trimming at V came to 6 bases and at J to 1 base, leaving 5 bases not matched to a gene. Germline values: CDR1 MDHEN, CDR2 SYDVKM. The CDR3 sequence is 15 residues long. The CDR3: CASSKLAGDSYEQYF. As DNA, the CDR3 is TGTGCCAGCAGCAAACTAGCGGGGGATTCCTACGAGCAGTACTTC.

The J gene is TRBJ1-1, the V gene TRBV7-2, with no clear D. In germline, CDR1 is SGHTA, CDR2 FQGNSA. This CDR3 spans 11 amino acids. V shed 1 base and J shed 8 bases, with 5 bases lying between them. CDR3 coding DNA: TGTGCCAGCAGCTTAGTTAACGAAGCTTTCTTT. This codes for CASSLVNEAFF.

V usage is TRBV13 and J usage is TRBJ2-1; D is ambiguous. V shed 10 bases and J shed 9 bases, with 13 bases lying between them. In germline, CDR1 is PRHDT, CDR2 FYEKMQ (reference sequence). The length of the CDR3 is 11 residues. Here the CDR3 reads CATTTGPEQFF. The CDR3 DNA follows: TGTGCCACCACCACGGGTCCTGAGCAGTTCTTC.

V is TRBV5-6 and J is TRBJ1-1; perhaps TRBD1 as D (6 bases). Germline lookup yields CDR1 SGHDT and CDR2 YYEEEE. The CDR3 spans 14 residues. The ends were cut back, 5 bases at V and 4 bases at J, with 15 bases in the middle. For the CDR3, the DNA is TGTGCCAGCAGTGGTGGGGGGGCCGGCACTGAAGCTTTCTTT. It translates to CASSGGGAGTEAFF.

The chain combines TRBV3-1 (or the pseudogene TRBV3-2) with TRBJ2-2; 13 bases match TRBD2. Germline V gene data show CDR1 as LGHDT and CDR2 as YNNKEL (reference sequence). The CDR3 runs to 16 residues. The V gene end was trimmed by 6 bases and the J gene end by 6 bases; junction bases not matched to a gene: 7. The CDR3 protein is CASSQLAGGLAGELFF. The CDR3 DNA is TGTGCCAGCAGTCAACTAGCGGGGGGGCTCGCCGGGGAGCTGTTTTTT.